What follows are 28 T cell receptor beta chains derived from one specimen sequenced in a study of blood T cell repertoires in COVID-19. Produced via immunoSEQ multiplex PCR; TCRdb's table is partial and in-frame only. The sample lists roughly 100,000 clones; approximately 84% were seen once. Sequencing input: peripheral blood. Source of these receptors: a man aged 35-49 years with active or convalescent COVID-19.

The rearrangement uses TRBV6-5 and TRBJ1-2; a weak D match, TRBD1 (6 bases). Looked up from germline, CDR1 is MNHEY and CDR2 is SVGAGI. The CDR3 consists of 14 residues. The V end lost 7 bases, the J end lost 3 bases, and 15 bases lay between the germline ends. The CDR3, as DNA: TGTGCCAGCAAACCGGACAGCCAATACTATGGCTACACCTTC. This translates into CASKPDSQYYGYTF.

V gene TRBV2 combines with J gene TRBJ2-2; 9 bases fit TRBD1. Germline CDR1 reads SNHLY; CDR2 reads FYNNEI. The ends lost 2 bases at V and 6 bases at J; junction bases unmatched: 7. This CDR3 has 16 amino acids. The CDR3 DNA follows: TGTGCCAGCAGTGAATCCCAGACAGGGGGGCCCGGGGAGCTGTTTTTT. The encoded protein is CASSESQTGGPGELFF. Full variable domain (outside the CDR3, taken from reference TRBV2 and TRBJ2-2): EPEVTQTPSHQVTQMGQEVILRCVPISNHLYFYWYRQILGQKVEFLVSFYNNEISEKSEIFDDQFSVERPDGSNFTLKIRSTKLEDSAMYFCASSESQTGGPGELFFGEGSRLTVL.

The chain joins TRBV7-3 to TRBJ2-5; possible D gene TRBD2, 6 bases. The CDR3 sequence is 14 residues long. Trimming shortened V by 4 bases and J by 5 bases, and 14 bases separated the two germline ends. Germline CDR1 SGHTA, CDR2 FQGTGA. The CDR3 loop is CASSSMGGVETQYF. CDR3 sequence (DNA): TGTGCCAGCAGCTCCATGGGCGGGGTGGAGACCCAGTACTTC.

The chain links TRBV29-1 to TRBJ1-2; 7 nucleotides agree with TRBD1. Germline CDR1 is SQVTM and CDR2 is ANQGSEA. This CDR3 has 13 amino acids. The J segment lost 7 bases and the V segment lost 7 bases, leaving 12 bases of the junction unmatched. The CDR3 is CSATPGGLGGYTF. The CDR3 DNA reads as TGCAGCGCCACCCCAGGGGGGCTAGGTGGCTACACCTTC.

The chain couples TRBV6-5 to TRBJ1-6; maybe TRBD1 (5 bases). CDR3 length: 14 residues. Per germline, CDR1 MNHEY and CDR2 SVGAGI. The ends were cut back, 1 base at V and 8 bases at J, with 9 bases in the middle. CDR3 amino acids: CASSYWGDDSPLHF. The CDR3 bases are TGTGCCAGCAGTTACTGGGGGGACGATTCACCCCTCCACTTT.

CDR3 nucleotides: TGCAGCGTTGACTTACGGGGGGGCAATTACAATGAGCAGTTCTTC. It encodes CSVDLRGGNYNEQFF. This chain connects TRBV29-1 to TRBJ2-1; 8 bases map to TRBD2. Per the germline V gene, CDR1 is SQVTM and CDR2 is ANQGSEA. The CDR3 loop spans 15 amino acids. Trimming at V came to 3 bases and at J to 4 bases, leaving 8 bases not matched to a gene.

The chain is built from TRBV6-2 or TRBV6-3 and TRBJ1-2; no reliable D call. V was shortened by 4 bases and J by 4 bases, with 13 bases between the two germline ends. The CDR3 has 14 residues. Germline V CDR1 and CDR2: MNHEY, SVGEGT. Written as DNA, the CDR3 is TGTGCCAGCAGTTCCCCGCGGCTAAGCTATGGCTACACCTTC. Protein: CASSSPRLSYGYTF.

V gene TRBV7-2 combines with J gene TRBJ1-6; a possible D gene is TRBD1 (6 bases). The CDR3 loop spans 14 amino acids. Trimming left V 10 bases short and J 7 bases short, with 17 bases between. Germline CDR1 and CDR2: SGHTA and FQGNSA. CDR3 bases: TGTGCCACCTCGAACGGGACACCCAATTCACCCCTCCACTTT. Residues: CATSNGTPNSPLHF.

The chain is built from TRBV27 and TRBJ2-3; TRBD2 agrees at 10 bases. Germline CDR1 is MNHEY and CDR2 is SMNVEV (reference sequence). The CDR3 runs 17 residues. J was trimmed by 0 bases and V by 5 bases; bases with no gene match: 8. CDR3 bases: TGTGCCAGCAGTCCCTCCCGGACTAGCGGAAGCACAGATACGCAGTATTTT. This gives the protein CASSPSRTSGSTDTQYF.

The rearrangement uses TRBV18 and TRBJ1-5, with 9 bases aligning to TRBD1. The CDR3 contains 18 residues. Germline loops: CDR1 KGHSH, CDR2 LQKENI. V was clipped by 6 bases and J by 1 base; unmatched bases: 13. CDR3 nucleotides: TGTGCCAGCTCCCGCGGACAGGGGATTGGGGTCAGCAATCAGCCCCAGCATTTT. Protein: CASSRGQGIGVSNQPQHF.

The CDR3 protein is CASSLAQEGELFF. In DNA, the CDR3 is TGCGCCAGCAGCTTGGCCCAGGAAGGGGAGCTGTTTTTT. The gene calls are TRBV5-1 and TRBJ2-2; no reliable D call. Germline values: CDR1 SGHRS, CDR2 YFSETQ. V was shortened by 0 bases and J by 8 bases, with 8 bases between the two germline ends. The CDR3 runs to 13 residues.

This sequence joins TRBV3-1 (or the pseudogene TRBV3-2) and TRBJ1-4, with TRBD1 matching 7 bases. The germline CDR1 and CDR2 sequences are LGHDT and YNNKEL (reference sequence). The CDR3 spans 17 residues. J lost 3 bases, V lost 3 bases, and 10 bases had no gene match. CDR3 nucleotides: TGTGCCAGCAGCCAGAAGGCAGGGACAGCCGCTAATGAAAAACTGTTTTTT. Translation: CASSQKAGTAANEKLFF.

The V gene is TRBV18, the J gene TRBJ2-7; 7 bases are shared with TRBD1. Germline values: CDR1 KGHSH, CDR2 LQKENI. J was trimmed by 3 bases and V by 4 bases; bases with no gene match: 9. The CDR3 consists of 15 residues. The CDR3, as DNA: TGTGCCAGCTCACGGACCGGGACAGATAACTACGAGCAGTACTTC. This encodes CASSRTGTDNYEQYF.

The chain combines TRBV6-6 with TRBJ2-2; weak D call: TRBD2 (5 bases). Trimming pared 6 bases from V and 5 bases from J, leaving 13 bases between. The CDR3 is 14 amino acids. Germline CDR1 MNHNY, CDR2 SVGAGI (reference sequence). Written as DNA, the CDR3 is TGTGCCAGCAGGACATCGGAGGTAACCGGGGAGCTGTTTTTT. Amino acid sequence: CASRTSEVTGELFF.

V is TRBV27 and J is TRBJ2-7, with D tentatively TRBD1 (5 bases). CDR1 MNHEY and CDR2 SMNVEV come from the germline V gene (reference sequence). The CDR3 extends over 14 amino acids. V gave up 4 bases and J gave up 4 bases, with 14 bases separating them. This CDR3 is CASSSLRETYEQYF. In DNA, the CDR3 is TGTGCCAGCAGTTCCCTCAGGGAAACATACGAGCAGTACTTC.

The chain couples TRBV18 to TRBJ1-1; 9 nucleotides agree with TRBD1. Losses at the gene ends were 10 bases for V and 2 bases for J; bases not matched to a gene: 5. CDR1 and CDR2 from the germline V gene are KGHSH and LQKENI. The CDR3 covers 13 residues. CDR3 loop: CATRDRDNTEAFF. CDR3 DNA sequence: TGTGCCACGCGGGACAGGGATAACACTGAAGCTTTCTTT. Combining the CDR3 with reference TRBV18 and TRBJ1-1 gives the whole variable domain NAGVMQNPRHLVRRRGQEARLRCSPMKGHSHVYWYRQLPEEGLKFMVYLQKENIIDESGMPKERFSAEFPKEGPSILRIQQVVRGDSAAYFCATRDRDNTEAFFGQGTRLTVV.

The chain employs TRBV7-9 and TRBJ1-6, with 7 positions matching TRBD1. The V and J ends lost 1 base and 5 bases, in that order; junction bases with no gene match: 2. The CDR3 contains 15 residues. Germline lookup yields CDR1 SEHNR and CDR2 FQNEAQ (reference sequence). CDR3 DNA: TGTGCCAGCAGCTTAGGGGACAGCAATAATTCACCCCTCCACTTT. Its translation: CASSLGDSNNSPLHF.

In its sample, this clone was seen a few times. The CDR3 sequence: CASSGAGYGYTF. In DNA form, the CDR3 reads TGTGCCAGTAGTGGCGCAGGCTATGGCTACACCTTC. V is TRBV19 and J is TRBJ1-2; D gene ambiguous. CDR1 LNHDA and CDR2 SQIVND come from the germline V gene (reference sequence). V was trimmed by 5 bases and J by 4 bases, leaving 8 bases between them. The CDR3 spans 12 residues.

In nucleotides, the CDR3 is TGTGCCAGCAGCGTTGTCGCAACGGACGAGCAGTACTTC. It encodes CASSVVATDEQYF. This rearrangement joins TRBV9 to TRBJ2-7, with D unresolved. CDR3 length: 13 amino acids. The V gene's germline CDR1 is SGDLS and CDR2 YYNGEE. Between the trimmed V and J ends, which lost 2 bases and 5 bases, there was a span of 11 bases.

This clone was detected a few times. V and J are TRBV12-3 or TRBV12-4 and TRBJ2-7; D gene ambiguous. CDR3 length: 12 residues. V was cut by 5 bases and J by 3 bases, with 8 bases left in between. The CDR3: CASSTPGYEQYF. The CDR3 DNA follows: TGTGCCAGCAGTACCCCGGGCTACGAGCAGTACTTC.

V gene TRBV19 combines with J gene TRBJ2-4; 10 bases are a match to TRBD1. This CDR3 spans 19 amino acids. J lost 1 base, V lost 4 bases, and 13 bases had no gene match. The germline V gene has CDR1 LNHDA and CDR2 SQIVND (reference sequence). CDR3 in amino acids: CASSRGTGDYYAAKNIQYF. The CDR3, as DNA: TGTGCCAGTAGTAGAGGGACAGGGGATTATTATGCGGCCAAAAACATTCAGTACTTC.

This clone has only a few counts. The rearrangement joins TRBV6-2 or TRBV6-3 to TRBJ1-5, with 7 bases aligning to TRBD1. Germline-derived CDR1 and CDR2 are MNHEY and SVGEGT. J lost 4 bases, V lost 2 bases, and 2 bases had no gene match. This CDR3 region has 14 residues. The CDR3 bases are TGTGCCAGCAGTTACCTCAGGGGGAATCAGCCCCAGCATTTT. Translated, it gives CASSYLRGNQPQHF.

This chain connects TRBV6-5 to TRBJ2-1; 13 bases fit TRBD2. There are 15 residues in the CDR3. CDR1 is MNHEY and CDR2 is SVGAGI in the germline V gene. Trimming took 2 bases from V and 8 from J; bases not matched to a gene: 3. CDR3 protein: CASSYGTSGKDEQFF. CDR3 nucleotides: TGTGCCAGCAGTTACGGGACTAGCGGGAAAGATGAGCAGTTCTTC.

The J gene is TRBJ1-2, the V gene TRBV4-1; D remains ambiguous. Germline CDR1 reads MGHRA; CDR2 reads YSYEKL. V dropped 1 base and J dropped 2 bases, with 11 bases sitting between them. The CDR3 loop spans 15 amino acids. CDR3 nucleotides: TGCGCCAGCAGCCAAGCCGAAACAGAGAACTATGGCTACACCTTC. Translation: CASSQAETENYGYTF.

The gene calls are TRBV12-3 or TRBV12-4 and TRBJ1-1; no firm D call. CDR3 length: 13 residues. Trimming shortened V by 6 bases and J by 0 bases, and 8 bases separated the two germline ends. The CDR3 here is CASRTDLNTEAFF. The CDR3 region has the DNA TGTGCCAGCAGGACCGACTTGAACACTGAAGCTTTCTTT.

The chain carries TRBV19 and TRBJ2-5; 8 bases match TRBD2. The CDR3 loop spans 15 amino acids. Germline V CDR1 and CDR2: LNHDA, SQIVND (reference sequence). Unmatched junction bases numbered 1, after V lost 1 base and J lost 0 bases. CDR3 in DNA: TGTGCCAGTAGTATAGCGGGGGGGTACCAAGAGACCCAGTACTTC. It yields the protein CASSIAGGYQETQYF.

The rearrangement joins TRBV7-2 to TRBJ1-3, with 7 positions matching TRBD1. The CDR3 runs to 15 residues. The ends lost 4 bases at V and 4 bases at J; junction bases unmatched: 7. In germline, CDR1 is SGHTA, CDR2 FQGNSA. CDR3 nucleotide sequence: TGTGCCAGCAGCTCACAGGGGTTATCGGGAAACACCATATATTTT. Residues: CASSSQGLSGNTIYF.

V usage is TRBV7-2 and J usage is TRBJ1-1, with D tentatively TRBD1 (5 bases). CDR1 is SGHTA and CDR2 is FQGNSA in the germline V gene. With 5 bases removed from V and 0 bases from J, the gap between germline ends came to 13 bases. This CDR3 is 15 amino acids long. CDR3 sequence: CASSPRQGVNTEAFF. The CDR3 coding sequence is TGTGCCAGCAGCCCGAGGCAGGGTGTGAACACTGAAGCTTTCTTT.